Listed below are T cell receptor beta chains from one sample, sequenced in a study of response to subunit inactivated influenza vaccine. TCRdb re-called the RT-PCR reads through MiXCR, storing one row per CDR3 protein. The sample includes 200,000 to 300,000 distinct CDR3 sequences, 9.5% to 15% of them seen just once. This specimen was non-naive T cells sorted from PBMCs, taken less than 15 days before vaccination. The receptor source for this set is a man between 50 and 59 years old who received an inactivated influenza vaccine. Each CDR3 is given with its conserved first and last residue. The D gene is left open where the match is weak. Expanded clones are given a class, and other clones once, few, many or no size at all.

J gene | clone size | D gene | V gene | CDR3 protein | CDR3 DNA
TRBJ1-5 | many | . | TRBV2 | CASSEAHGNQPQHF | TGTGCCAGCAGTGAAGCGCACGGTAATCAGCCCCAGCATTTT
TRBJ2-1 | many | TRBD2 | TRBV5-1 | CASVSGRAYNEQFF | TGCGCCAGCGTCAGCGGGAGGGCCTACAATGAGCAGTTCTTC
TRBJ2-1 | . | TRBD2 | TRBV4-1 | CASSQEGSERGINYEQFF | TGCGCCAGCAGCCAAGAGGGGTCGGAGCGGGGGATTAACTATGAGCAGTTCTTC
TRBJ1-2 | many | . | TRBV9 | CASSVNEGNGYTF | TGTGCCAGCAGCGTCAACGAGGGGAATGGCTACACCTTC
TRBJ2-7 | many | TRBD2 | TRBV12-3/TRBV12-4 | CASSLRVAGGFYEQYF | TGTGCCAGCAGTTTACGGGTAGCGGGGGGTTTCTACGAGCAGTACTTC
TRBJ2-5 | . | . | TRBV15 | CATSRDIPGETQYF | TGTGCCACCAGCAGAGATATTCCGGGAGAGACCCAGTACTTC
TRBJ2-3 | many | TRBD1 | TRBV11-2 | CASSLYSLSGGFDTQYF | TGTGCCAGCAGCTTGTATTCTCTCTCAGGGGGCTTTGATACGCAGTATTTT
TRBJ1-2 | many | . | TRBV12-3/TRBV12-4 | CASSSTGLEGYTF | TGTGCCAGCAGTTCGACCGGCCTCGAGGGCTACACCTTC
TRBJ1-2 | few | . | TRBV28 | CASSPKQGFYTF | TGTGCCAGCAGTCCCAAACAGGGTTTTTACACCTTC
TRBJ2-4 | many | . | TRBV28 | CASSLGTGRDIQYF | TGTGCCAGCAGTCTTGGGACTGGGCGCGACATTCAGTACTTC
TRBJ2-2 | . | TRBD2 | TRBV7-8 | CASSLLAGGPTTGELFF | TGTGCCAGCAGCTTACTAGCGGGGGGCCCAACGACCGGGGAGCTGTTTTTT
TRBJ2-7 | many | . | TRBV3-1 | CASSQAYEQYF | TGTGCCAGCAGCCAAGCCTACGAGCAGTACTTC
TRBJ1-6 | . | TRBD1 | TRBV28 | CASSLGRGLSPLHF | TGTGCCAGCAGTTTGGGCAGGGGGCTTTCACCCCTCCACTTT
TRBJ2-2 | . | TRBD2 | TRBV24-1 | CATSDVAGRTSGELFF | TGTGCCACCAGTGACGTAGCGGGAAGAACGTCCGGGGAGCTGTTTTTT
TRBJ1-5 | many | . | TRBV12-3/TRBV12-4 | CASRRGGGYSNQPQHF | TGTGCCAGCAGACGCGGGGGGGGGTATAGCAATCAGCCCCAGCATTTT
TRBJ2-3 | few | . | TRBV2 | CASSKDRPTDTQYF | TGTGCCAGCAGTAAAGACAGGCCCACAGATACGCAGTATTTT
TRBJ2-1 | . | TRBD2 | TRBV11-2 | CASSRDYQDNEQFF | TGTGCCAGCAGTCGGGACTACCAGGACAATGAGCAGTTCTTC
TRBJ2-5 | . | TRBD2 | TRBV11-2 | CASSLSSGRINQETQYF | TGTGCCAGCAGCTTAAGCAGCGGGAGGATTAACCAAGAGACCCAGTACTTC
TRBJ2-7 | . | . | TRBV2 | CASRGPGEEQYF | TGTGCCAGCAGGGGCCCCGGGGAAGAGCAGTACTTC
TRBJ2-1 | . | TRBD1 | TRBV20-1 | CSARAPNRGLLEFF | TGCAGTGCTAGAGCCCCAAACAGGGGTCTTCTTGAGTTCTTC
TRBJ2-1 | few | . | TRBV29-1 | CSVDWALSYNEQFF | TGCAGCGTTGATTGGGCTCTCTCCTACAATGAGCAGTTCTTC
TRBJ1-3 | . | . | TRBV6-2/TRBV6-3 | CASSRERHRSGNTIYF | TGTGCCAGCAGCCGCGAACGACACCGCTCTGGAAACACCATATATTTT
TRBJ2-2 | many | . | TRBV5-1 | CASSLALEGGELFF | TGCGCCAGCAGCTTGGCCCTAGAGGGCGGGGAGCTGTTTTTT
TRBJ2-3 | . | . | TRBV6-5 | CASSSQTLSDTQYF | TGTGCCAGCAGTTCTCAGACTCTTTCAGATACGCAGTATTTT